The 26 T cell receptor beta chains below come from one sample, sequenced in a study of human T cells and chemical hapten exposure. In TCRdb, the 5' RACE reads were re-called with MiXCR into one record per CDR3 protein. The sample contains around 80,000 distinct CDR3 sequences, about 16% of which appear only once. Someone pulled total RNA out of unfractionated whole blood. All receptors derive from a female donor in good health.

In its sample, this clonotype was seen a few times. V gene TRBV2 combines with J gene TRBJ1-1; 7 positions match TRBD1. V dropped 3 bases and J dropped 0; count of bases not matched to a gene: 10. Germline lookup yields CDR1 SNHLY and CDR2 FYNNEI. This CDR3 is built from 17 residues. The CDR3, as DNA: TGTGCCAGCAGTGACTTCTGGACAGGTACCATGAACACTGAAGCTTTCTTT. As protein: CASSDFWTGTMNTEAFF.

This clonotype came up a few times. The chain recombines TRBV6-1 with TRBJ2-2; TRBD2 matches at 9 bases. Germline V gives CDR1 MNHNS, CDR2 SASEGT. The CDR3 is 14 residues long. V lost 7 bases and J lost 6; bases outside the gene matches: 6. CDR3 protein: CASKASGTAGELFF. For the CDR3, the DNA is TGTGCCAGCAAGGCTAGCGGGACGGCCGGGGAGCTGTTTTTT.

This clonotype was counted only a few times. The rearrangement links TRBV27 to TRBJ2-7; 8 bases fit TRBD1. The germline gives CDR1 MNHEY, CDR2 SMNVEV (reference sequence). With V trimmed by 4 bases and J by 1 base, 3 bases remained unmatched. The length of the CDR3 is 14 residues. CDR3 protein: CASSSQGASYEQYF. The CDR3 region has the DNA TGTGCCAGCAGTTCTCAGGGGGCATCCTACGAGCAGTACTTC.

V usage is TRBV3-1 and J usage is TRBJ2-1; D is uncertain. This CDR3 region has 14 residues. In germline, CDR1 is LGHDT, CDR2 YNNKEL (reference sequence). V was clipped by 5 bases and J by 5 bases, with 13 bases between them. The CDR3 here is CASSFALSHNEQFF. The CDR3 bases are TGTGCCAGCAGCTTCGCCTTGTCCCACAATGAGCAGTTCTTC.

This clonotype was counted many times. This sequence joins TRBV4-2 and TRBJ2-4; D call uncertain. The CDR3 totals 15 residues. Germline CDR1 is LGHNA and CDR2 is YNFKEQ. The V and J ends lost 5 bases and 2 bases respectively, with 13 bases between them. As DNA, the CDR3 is TGTGCCAGCAGCTCCCTTGGCCACTCCAAAAACATTCAGTACTTC. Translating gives CASSSLGHSKNIQYF.

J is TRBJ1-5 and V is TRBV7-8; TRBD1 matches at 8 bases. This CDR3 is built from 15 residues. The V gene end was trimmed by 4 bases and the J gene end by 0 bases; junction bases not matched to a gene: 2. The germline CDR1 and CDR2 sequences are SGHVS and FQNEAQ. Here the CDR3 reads CASSWTGYSNQPQHF. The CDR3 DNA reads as TGTGCCAGCAGCTGGACAGGGTATAGCAATCAGCCCCAGCATTTT. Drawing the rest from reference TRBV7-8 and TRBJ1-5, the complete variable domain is GAGVSQSPRYKVAKRGQDVALRCDPISGHVSLFWYQQALGQGPEFLTYFQNEAQLDKSGLPSDRFFAERPEGSVSTLKIQRTQQEDSAVYLCASSWTGYSNQPQHFGDGTRLSIL.

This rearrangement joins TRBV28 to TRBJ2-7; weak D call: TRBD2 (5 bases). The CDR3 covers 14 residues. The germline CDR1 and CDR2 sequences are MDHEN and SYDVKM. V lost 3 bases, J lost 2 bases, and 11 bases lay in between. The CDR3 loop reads CASSLRELPYEQYF. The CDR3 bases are TGTGCCAGCAGTTTGAGGGAGCTCCCCTACGAGCAGTACTTC.

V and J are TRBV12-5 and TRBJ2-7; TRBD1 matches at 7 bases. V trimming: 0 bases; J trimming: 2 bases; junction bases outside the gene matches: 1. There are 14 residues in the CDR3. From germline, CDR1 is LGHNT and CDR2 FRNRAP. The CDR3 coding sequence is TGTGCTAGTGGTTTGGTAGGGACAGCCTACGAGCAGTACTTC. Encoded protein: CASGLVGTAYEQYF. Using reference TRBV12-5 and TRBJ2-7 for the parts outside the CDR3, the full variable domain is DARVTQTPRHKVTEMGQEVTMRCQPILGHNTVFWYRQTMMQGLELLAYFRNRAPLDDSGMPKDRFSAEMPDATLATLKIQPSEPRDSAVYFCASGLVGTAYEQYFGPGTRLTVT.

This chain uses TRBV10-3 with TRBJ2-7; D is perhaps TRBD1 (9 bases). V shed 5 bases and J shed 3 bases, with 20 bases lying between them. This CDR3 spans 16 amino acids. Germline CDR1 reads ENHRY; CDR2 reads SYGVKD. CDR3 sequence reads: CAISPAGDRDDYEQYF. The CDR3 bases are TGTGCCATCAGTCCAGCGGGGGACAGGGATGACTACGAGCAGTACTTC.

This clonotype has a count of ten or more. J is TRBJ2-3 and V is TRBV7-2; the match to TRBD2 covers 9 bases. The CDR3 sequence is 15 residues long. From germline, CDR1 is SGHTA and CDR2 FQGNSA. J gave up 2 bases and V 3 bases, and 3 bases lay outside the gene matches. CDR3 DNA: TGTGCCAGCAGCTTTCGGACTAGCGACACAGATACGCAGTATTTT. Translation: CASSFRTSDTDTQYF.

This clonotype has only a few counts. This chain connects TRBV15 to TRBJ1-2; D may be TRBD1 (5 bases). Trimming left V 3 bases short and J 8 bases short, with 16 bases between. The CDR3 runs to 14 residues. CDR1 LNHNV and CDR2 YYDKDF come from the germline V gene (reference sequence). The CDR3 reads CATSSPGTSRGYTF. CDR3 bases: TGTGCCACCAGCAGCCCGGGGACGTCGCGAGGCTACACCTTC.

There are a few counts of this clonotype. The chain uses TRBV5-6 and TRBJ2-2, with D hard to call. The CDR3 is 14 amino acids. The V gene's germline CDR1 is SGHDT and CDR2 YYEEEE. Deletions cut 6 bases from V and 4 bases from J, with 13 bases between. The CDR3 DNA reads TGTGCCAGCACCCCCCACATCCTCACCGGGGAGCTGTTTTTT. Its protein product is CASTPHILTGELFF. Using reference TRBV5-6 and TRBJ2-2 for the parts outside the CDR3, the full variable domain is DAGVTQSPTHLIKTRGQQVTLRCSPKSGHDTVSWYQQALGQGPQFIFQYYEEEERQRGNFPDRFSGHQFPNYSSELNVNALLLGDSALYLCASTPHILTGELFFGEGSRLTVL.

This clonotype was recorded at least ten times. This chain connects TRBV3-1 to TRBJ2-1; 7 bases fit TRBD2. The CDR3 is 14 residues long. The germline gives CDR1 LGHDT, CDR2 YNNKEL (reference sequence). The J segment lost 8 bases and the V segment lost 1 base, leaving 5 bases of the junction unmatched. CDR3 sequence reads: CASSQGLAVHEQFF. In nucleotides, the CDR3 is TGTGCCAGCAGCCAAGGACTAGCTGTCCATGAGCAGTTCTTC.

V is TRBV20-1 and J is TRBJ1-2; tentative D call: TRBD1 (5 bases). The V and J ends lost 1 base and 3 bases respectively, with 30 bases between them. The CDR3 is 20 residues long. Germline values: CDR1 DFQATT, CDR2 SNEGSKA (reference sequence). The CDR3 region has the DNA TGCAGTGCTAGAGTCCCCCATTGGGGGGGGAAGATAAGCGGTGACTATGGCTACACCTTC. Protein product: CSARVPHWGGKISGDYGYTF.

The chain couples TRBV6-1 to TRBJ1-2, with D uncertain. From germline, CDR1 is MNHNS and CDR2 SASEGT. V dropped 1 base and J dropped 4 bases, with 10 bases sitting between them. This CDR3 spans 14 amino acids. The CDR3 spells CASSEGSSLYGYTF. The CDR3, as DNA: TGTGCCAGCAGTGAAGGCTCCTCACTCTATGGCTACACCTTC.

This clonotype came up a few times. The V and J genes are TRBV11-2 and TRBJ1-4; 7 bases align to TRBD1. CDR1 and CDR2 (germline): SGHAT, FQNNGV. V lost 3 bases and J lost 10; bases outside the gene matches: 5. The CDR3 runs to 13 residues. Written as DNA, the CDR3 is TGTGCCAGCAGCTTGGGCAGGGGGGGAAAACTGTTTTTT. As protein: CASSLGRGGKLFF.

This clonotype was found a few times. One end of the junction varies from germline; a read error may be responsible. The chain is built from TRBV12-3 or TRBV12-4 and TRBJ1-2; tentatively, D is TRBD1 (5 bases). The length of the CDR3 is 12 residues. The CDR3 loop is CASIYQGYSYTF. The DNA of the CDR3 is TGTGCCAGCATCTATCAGGGCTATAGCTACACCTTC.

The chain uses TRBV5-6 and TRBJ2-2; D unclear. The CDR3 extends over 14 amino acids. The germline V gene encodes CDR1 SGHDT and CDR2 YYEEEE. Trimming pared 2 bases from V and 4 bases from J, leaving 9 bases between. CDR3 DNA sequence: TGTGCCAGCAGCTTCCGACCAACCACCGGGGAGCTGTTTTTT. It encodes CASSFRPTTGELFF.

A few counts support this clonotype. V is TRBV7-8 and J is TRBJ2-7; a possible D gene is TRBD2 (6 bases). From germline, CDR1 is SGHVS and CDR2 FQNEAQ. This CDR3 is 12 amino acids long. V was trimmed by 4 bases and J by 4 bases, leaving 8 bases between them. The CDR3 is CASSSTSYEQYF. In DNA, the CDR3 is TGTGCCAGCAGCTCGACTAGTTACGAGCAGTACTTC.

CDR3 DNA: TGTGCCAGCAGCTCCCGATCCCGACTAGCGGGAGGGCCAGATACGCAGTATTTT. Amino acids: CASSSRSRLAGGPDTQYF. The rearrangement uses TRBV5-6 and TRBJ2-3; 14 nucleotides agree with TRBD2. The CDR3 covers 18 residues. The J segment lost 4 bases and the V segment lost 3 bases, leaving 10 bases of the junction unmatched. Looked up from germline, CDR1 is SGHDT and CDR2 is YYEEEE.

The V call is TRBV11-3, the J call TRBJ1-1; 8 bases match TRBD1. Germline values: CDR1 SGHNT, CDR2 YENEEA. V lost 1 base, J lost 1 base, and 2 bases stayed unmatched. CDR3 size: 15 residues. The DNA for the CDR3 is TGTGCCAGCAGCTTAGGACAGGGGTCGAACACTGAAGCTTTCTTT. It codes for CASSLGQGSNTEAFF.

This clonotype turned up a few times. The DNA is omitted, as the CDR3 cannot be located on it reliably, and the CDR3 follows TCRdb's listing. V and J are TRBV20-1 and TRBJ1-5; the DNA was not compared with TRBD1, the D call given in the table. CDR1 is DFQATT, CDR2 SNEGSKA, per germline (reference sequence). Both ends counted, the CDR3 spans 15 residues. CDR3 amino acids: CSATPSTGAGQPQHF.

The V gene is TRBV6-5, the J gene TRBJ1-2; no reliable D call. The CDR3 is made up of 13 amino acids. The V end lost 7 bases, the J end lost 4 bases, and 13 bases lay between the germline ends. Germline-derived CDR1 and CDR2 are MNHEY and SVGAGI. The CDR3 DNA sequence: TGTGCCAGCACTCAGGCATCCCTCTATGGCTACACCTTC. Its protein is CASTQASLYGYTF.

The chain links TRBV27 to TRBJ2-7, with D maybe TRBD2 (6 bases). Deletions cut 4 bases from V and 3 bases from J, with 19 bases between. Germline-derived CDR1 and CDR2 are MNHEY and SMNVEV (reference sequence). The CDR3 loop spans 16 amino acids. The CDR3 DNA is TGTGCCAGCAGTTCCCCGACTAGTCGGGACCACTACGAGCAGTACTTC. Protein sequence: CASSSPTSRDHYEQYF.

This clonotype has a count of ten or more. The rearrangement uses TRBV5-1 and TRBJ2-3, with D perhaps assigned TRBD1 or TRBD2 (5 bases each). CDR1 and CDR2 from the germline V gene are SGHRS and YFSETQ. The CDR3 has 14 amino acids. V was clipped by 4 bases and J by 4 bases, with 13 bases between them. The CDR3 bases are TGCGCCAGCAGCCATCAAAGGGGAGCAGATACGCAGTATTTT. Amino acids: CASSHQRGADTQYF.

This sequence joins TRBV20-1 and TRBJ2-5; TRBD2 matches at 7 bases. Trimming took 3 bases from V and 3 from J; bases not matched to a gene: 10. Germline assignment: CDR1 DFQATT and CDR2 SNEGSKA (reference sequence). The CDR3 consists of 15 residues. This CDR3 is CSASVAGDYKETQYF. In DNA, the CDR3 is TGCAGTGCTAGCGTGGCGGGGGATTATAAAGAGACCCAGTACTTC.